Listed here are 18 T cell receptor beta chains from one sample, sequenced in a study of blood T cell repertoires in COVID-19. TCRdb's copy holds only in-frame clones and misses some; the assay was immunoSEQ multiplex PCR. The sample includes about 170,000 clones, 80% to 90% of them seen just once. The sample comprised peripheral blood. These receptor sequences come from a woman in her 70s who had recovered from COVID-19.

The chain links TRBV7-2 to TRBJ2-5, with D possibly being TRBD1 (5 bases). The CDR3 totals 14 residues. Germline values: CDR1 SGHTA, CDR2 FQGNSA. Trimming stripped 8 bases from V and 5 bases from J, with 18 bases between. The CDR3 sequence is CASRPGSLGETQYF. The CDR3 nucleotides read TGTGCCAGCCGCCCAGGGTCCTTGGGGGAGACCCAGTACTTC. Variable domain in full (rest from reference TRBV7-2 and TRBJ2-5): GAGVSQSPSNKVTEKGKDVELRCDPISGHTALYWYRQSLGQGLEFLIYFQGNSAPDKSGLPSDRFSAERTGGSVSTLTIQRTQQEDSAVYLCASRPGSLGETQYFGPGTRLLVL.

This clone was observed once. The genes are TRBV19 and TRBJ2-5, with 9 bases fitting TRBD2. J gave up 2 bases and V 4 bases, and 8 bases lay outside the gene matches. Per the germline V gene, CDR1 is LNHDA and CDR2 is SQIVND (reference sequence). The CDR3 runs 16 residues. The CDR3 here is CASSNARAGGQETQYF. In DNA form, the CDR3 reads TGTGCCAGTAGTAACGCCCGGGCGGGAGGGCAAGAGACCCAGTACTTC.

This chain uses TRBV5-4 with TRBJ1-2, with a tentative D call TRBD1 (6 bases). Germline V gives CDR1 SGHNT, CDR2 YYREEE (reference sequence). The CDR3 is 15 residues long. The V and J ends lost 4 bases and 5 bases respectively, with 18 bases between them. CDR3 sequence: CASSLWQGTIYGYTF. DNA of the CDR3: TGTGCCAGCAGCCTTTGGCAGGGGACGATTTATGGCTACACCTTC.

The CDR3 here is CASASSGASYEQYF. The CDR3 region has the DNA TGTGCCAGCGCCTCTAGCGGCGCCTCCTACGAGCAGTACTTC. The rearrangement links TRBV25-1 to TRBJ2-7, with TRBD2 identical over 7 bases. Germline-derived CDR1 and CDR2 are MGHDK and SYGVNS. The V and J ends lost 8 bases and 0 bases, in that order; junction bases with no gene match: 7. This CDR3 contains 14 residues.

This chain connects TRBV27 to TRBJ1-5, with 10 bases aligning to TRBD1. The CDR3 spans 14 residues. V was pared by 6 bases and J by 9 bases, with 8 bases of the junction left unmatched. Germline CDR1 MNHEY, CDR2 SMNVEV (reference sequence). The CDR3 loop reads CASSPGQGGRPQHF. As DNA, the CDR3 is TGTGCCAGCAGCCCCGGACAGGGGGGGCGGCCCCAGCATTTT.

The CDR3 sequence: CASSQGVGLAFF. As DNA, the CDR3 is TGTGCCAGCAGCCAAGGGGTCGGTCTAGCTTTCTTT. The chain couples TRBV6-5 to TRBJ1-1, with D tentatively TRBD1 (5 bases). The CDR3 has 12 residues. Germline V gene lookup returns CDR1 MNHEY and CDR2 SVGAGI. The V gene lost 6 bases and the J gene lost 10 bases, with 15 bases spanning the gap.

This sequence joins TRBV4-1 and TRBJ2-2, with no clear D. The CDR3 totals 17 residues. The V gene lost 2 bases and the J gene lost 9 bases, with 22 bases spanning the gap. Germline V gene sequence: CDR1 MGHRA, CDR2 YSYEKL. CDR3 protein: CASSQYLRQVKHRELFF. DNA of the CDR3: TGCGCCAGCAGCCAATATCTACGGCAGGTGAAACACCGGGAGCTGTTTTTT.

V and J are TRBV11-3 and TRBJ2-6; TRBD1 might be the D (5 bases). Deletions cut 1 base from V and 7 bases from J, with 20 bases between. Germline CDR1 and CDR2: SGHNT and YENEEA. The CDR3 extends over 18 amino acids. In DNA form, the CDR3 reads TGTGCCAGCAGCTTAGGTCAGACAGCCTCGGATTTAGCCAACGTCCTGACTTTC. As protein: CASSLGQTASDLANVLTF.

The chain links TRBV28 to TRBJ2-7, with D unresolved. The CDR3 length is 14 residues. Trimming left V 7 bases short and J 0 bases short, with 13 bases between. Germline V gives CDR1 MDHEN, CDR2 SYDVKM. Here the CDR3 reads CASTSPSGSYEQYF. The DNA of the CDR3 is TGTGCCAGCACGTCCCCCTCGGGCTCCTACGAGCAGTACTTC.

The rearrangement joins TRBV4-3 to TRBJ1-1, with D tentatively TRBD1 (5 bases). V was cut by 0 bases and J by 1 base, with 15 bases left in between. The germline V gene encodes CDR1 LGHNA and CDR2 YSLEER. The CDR3 has 17 amino acids. As DNA, the CDR3 is TGCGCCAGCAGCCAAGACTCCGGGGGAGGCGGGAACACTGAAGCTTTCTTT. This codes for CASSQDSGGGGNTEAFF.

The chain recombines TRBV6-5 with TRBJ1-5; 8 nucleotides match TRBD1. Trimming took 4 bases from V and 0 from J; bases not matched to a gene: 5. This CDR3 contains 16 residues. CDR1 is MNHEY, CDR2 SVGAGI, per germline. The chain's CDR3 is CASSSGQGYSNQPQHF. The CDR3 coding sequence is TGTGCCAGCAGTTCCGGACAGGGATATAGCAATCAGCCCCAGCATTTT.

CDR3 DNA sequence: TGTGCCATCGGCCGGAGCTCCTACAATGAGCAGTTCTTC. This encodes CAIGRSSYNEQFF. This chain joins TRBV10-3 and TRBJ2-1; the D is unclear. V was trimmed by 8 bases and J by 0 bases, leaving 8 bases between them. Germline V gene lookup returns CDR1 ENHRY and CDR2 SYGVKD. The CDR3 covers 13 residues.

The rearrangement joins TRBV30 to TRBJ1-5, with a tentative D call TRBD1 (6 bases). Germline V gene lookup returns CDR1 GTSNPN and CDR2 SVGIG (reference sequence). The CDR3 is 14 amino acids. V dropped 4 bases and J dropped 6 bases, with 16 bases sitting between them. The CDR3 spells CAWNGPGAAQPQHF. The CDR3 DNA reads as TGTGCCTGGAATGGTCCAGGGGCGGCTCAGCCCCAGCATTTT.

The chain combines TRBV19 with TRBJ1-1; no clear D gene. V shed 7 bases and J shed 0 bases, with 12 bases lying between them. The CDR3 contains 14 residues. Germline V CDR1 and CDR2: LNHDA, SQIVND (reference sequence). CDR3 sequence (DNA): TGTGCCAGTATCCGCGAAGAGATGAACACTGAAGCTTTCTTT. Protein: CASIREEMNTEAFF.

J is TRBJ2-3 and V is TRBV7-9; D is unclear. Germline V gene sequence: CDR1 SEHNR, CDR2 FQNEAQ (reference sequence). Trimming took off 5 bases at V and 3 bases at J, with 3 bases between the two ends. The CDR3 has 11 amino acids. The CDR3 nucleotides are TGTGCCAGCAGCCAAACAGATACGCAGTATTTT. Residues: CASSQTDTQYF.

This clone was detected once. V gene TRBV18 combines with J gene TRBJ1-4, with D hard to call. Trimming took 0 bases from V and 7 from J, leaving 9 bases between them. Germline CDR1 reads KGHSH; CDR2 reads LQKENI. The CDR3 covers 14 residues. The CDR3 DNA is TGTGCCAGCTCACCACCCGGGGTTAGTGAAAAACTGTTTTTT. The encoded protein is CASSPPGVSEKLFF.

V and J are TRBV7-3 and TRBJ1-2; 7 nucleotides match TRBD1. The CDR3 extends over 14 amino acids. From germline, CDR1 is SGHTA and CDR2 FQGTGA. Trimming cost V 5 bases and J 8 bases; bases outside gene matches: 11. The CDR3 region is CASSPQQTGLGYTF. The CDR3 region has the DNA TGTGCCAGCAGCCCTCAACAGACAGGGTTAGGCTACACCTTC. The full variable domain, in which reference TRBV7-3 and TRBJ1-2 provide the parts outside the CDR3, is GAGVSQTPSNKVTEKGKYVELRCDPISGHTALYWYRQSLGQGPEFLIYFQGTGAADDSGLPNDRFFAVRPEGSVSTLKIQRTERGDSAVYLCASSPQQTGLGYTFGSGTRLTVV.

The rearrangement links TRBV18 to TRBJ1-2, with D unresolved. Germline V gene lookup returns CDR1 KGHSH and CDR2 LQKENI. Deletions cut 2 bases from V and 2 bases from J, with 9 bases between. The CDR3 covers 14 residues. DNA of the CDR3: TGTGCCAGCTCACCATCGGAGGCGAACTATGGCTACACCTTC. Translating gives CASSPSEANYGYTF.